Listed below are T cell receptor beta chains from one sample, sequenced in a study of T cells in Graves' hyperthyroidism and ophthalmopathy. TCRdb re-called the multiplex PCR reads with MiXCR, one entry per CDR3 protein. The sample lists about 260,000 distinct CDR3 sequences, about 16% occurring once. The sample consisted of blood. The source is a young woman with Graves' ophthalmopathy. CDR3s include the opening cysteine and the closing phenylalanine or tryptophan. The D gene is left open where the match is weak. Clone size is shown for a subset of rows, as once, few, many or a class of expanded clone.

V gene,J gene,clone size,D gene,CDR3 protein,CDR3 DNA
TRBV12-3/TRBV12-4,TRBJ2-1,many,.,CASRVRGGNEQFF,TGTGCCAGCAGGGTGCGTGGGGGCAATGAGCAGTTCTTC
TRBV7-9,TRBJ1-4,many,.,CASTRSTTNEKLFF,TGTGCCAGCACCCGTAGCACAACTAATGAAAAACTGTTTTTT
TRBV11-2,TRBJ1-1,many,.,CASSSLDGMNTEAFF,TGTGCCAGCAGCTCGCTGGACGGTATGAACACTGAAGCTTTCTTT
TRBV7-9,TRBJ2-1,.,TRBD2,CASSLSPASGRAFRNEQFF,TGTGCCAGCAGCTTAAGTCCGGCTAGCGGGAGGGCTTTTAGGAATGAGCAGTTCTTC
TRBV15,TRBJ2-7,many,.,CATRAGDEQYF,TGTGCCACCAGAGCAGGGGACGAGCAGTACTTC
TRBV5-1,TRBJ2-1,many,TRBD2,CASSFTSGSFNEQFF,TGCGCCAGCAGCTTCACTAGCGGGAGCTTCAATGAGCAGTTCTTC
TRBV2,TRBJ1-2,many,.,CASSEASSPIDGYTF,TGTGCCAGCAGTGAAGCTTCTTCCCCTATCGATGGCTACACCTTC
TRBV27,TRBJ1-1,.,.,CASSSPHTGNTEAFF,TGTGCCAGCAGTTCGCCCCATACAGGGAACACTGAAGCTTTCTTT
TRBV20-1,TRBJ2-7,few,.,CSARTVNNYEQYF,TGCAGTGCTAGGACAGTGAACAACTACGAGCAGTACTTC
TRBV2,TRBJ2-7,many,.,CASRDSKPLEQYF,TGTGCCTCCAGAGATTCCAAGCCCCTCGAGCAGTACTTC
TRBV7-6,TRBJ2-3,few,.,CASSLAAGTTQYF,TGTGCCAGCAGCTTAGCGGCCGGGACTACGCAGTATTTT
TRBV6-1,TRBJ2-3,many,.,CASSLKDGLIYTDTQYF,TGTGCCAGCAGTCTCAAGGACGGACTCATTTACACAGATACGCAGTATTTT
TRBV20-1,TRBJ1-4,many,.,CSAKSGGAQFGKLFF,TGCAGTGCTAAAAGCGGGGGCGCGCAATTTGGGAAACTGTTTTTT
TRBV11-2,TRBJ1-5,many,.,CASSLEPPGPQHF,TGTGCCAGCAGCTTAGAGCCGCCCGGGCCCCAGCATTTT
TRBV5-5,TRBJ2-7,many,.,CASRTNRVYEQYF,TGTGCCAGCAGGACGAACAGGGTCTACGAGCAGTACTTC
TRBV7-8,TRBJ1-3,many,.,CASSLGPNTIYF,TGTGCCAGCAGCTTGGGGCCAAACACCATATATTTT
TRBV10-3,TRBJ2-7,many,.,CAIKLGDAAYEQYF,TGTGCCATCAAACTGGGGGACGCAGCCTACGAGCAGTACTTC
TRBV28,TRBJ2-3,many,.,CASSLLLVGSTDTQYF,TGTGCCAGCAGTTTATTGTTGGTAGGAAGCACAGATACGCAGTATTTT
TRBV6-6,TRBJ2-1,many,.,CASSYRHEQFF,TGTGCCAGCAGTTACCGCCATGAGCAGTTCTTC
TRBV7-8,TRBJ2-2,many,.,CASSLMADPSGELFF,TGTGCCAGCAGCTTAATGGCAGACCCCTCCGGGGAGCTGTTTTTT
TRBV2,TRBJ1-6,many,.,CASSEGGNSPLHF,TGTGCCAGCAGTGAAGGGGGGAATTCACCCCTCCACTTT
TRBV6-6,TRBJ2-5,many,.,CASSYGLGETQYF,TGTGCCAGCAGTTACGGCCTGGGAGAGACCCAGTACTTC